The text below deals with one T cell receptor beta chain. This sample was included in a study of shared clonotypes between healthy human individuals. Method: immunoSEQ multiplex PCR; TCRdb's copy keeps in-frame clones and lacks some. The top ten clones hold 24% of a sample with about 680,000 clones, 92% of them seen once. The naive CD8 fraction comprised CD45RO-negative cells positively selected for CCR7 and excluded terminally differentiated effector memory CD45RA+ cells. The germline V and J ends were trimmed by 5 bases and 1 base, with 16 bases remaining between them. Germline assignment: CDR1 SGDLS and CDR2 YYNGEE. CDR3 length equals 17 residues.

The material sequenced was naive CD8+ T cells sorted from blood. This receptor was obtained from a man aged 25-45 years in good health. The J gene is TRBJ2-6, the V gene TRBV9, with D tentatively TRBD2 (5 bases). CDR3 residues: CASSNNKGSSGANVLTF. The CDR3 nucleotides read TGTGCCAGCAGTAACAATAAAGGGAGTTCTGGGGCCAACGTCCTGACTTTC.